This TCR beta chain derives from a study of cytomegalovirus exposure and HLA in healthy donors. The germline V gene encodes CDR1 LNHDA and CDR2 SQIVND (reference sequence). V shed 3 bases and J 8 bases; nucleotides not matched to a gene: 10. CDR3 length: 15 residues. Both 60 Vbeta primers and 13 Jbeta primers went into the PCR. Measured with immunoSEQ multiplex PCR; TCRdb has only the in-frame clones, and not every one. Of 95,000 to 150,000 clones detected, under 80% appear once; the ten largest clones hold roughly 13%. Concerning this clone itself: The antigen is undetermined.

Study results and caveats: It emerged from a later analysis that several of the most significant clusters appeared to be linked to common viral pathogens.

Sequencing was done on a sample of PBMCs. The V gene is TRBV19, the J gene TRBJ2-1; 7 nucleotides align to TRBD2. The receptor was isolated from a woman aged 60-75 years in good health and CMV-seropositive. DNA of the CDR3: TGTGCCAGTAGTATGGGCAGGACTAGTACACATGAGCAGTTCTTC. Translated, it gives CASSMGRTSTHEQFF.